A single sample gave rise to the 3 T cell receptor beta chains below, sequenced in a study of cytomegalovirus exposure and HLA in healthy donors. PCR primers comprised 60 Vbeta and 13 Jbeta primers. Clones were read by immunoSEQ multiplex PCR, and TCRdb kept only the in-frame ones, dropping some. In the table there are about 120,000 clones, 79% of which are singletons. The sequenced material came from PBMCs. Receptor source: a man aged 25-45 years in good health and CMV-seropositive.

Turning to this clone: An end of the junction differs from the germline gene, which may be a read error. The chain links TRBV7-9 to TRBJ2-1; TRBD1 matches at 11 bases. The CDR3 extends over 17 amino acids. CDR1 is SEHNR and CDR2 is FQNEAQ in the germline V gene (reference sequence). CDR3 sequence (DNA): TGTTCCAGCAGCTCCGTCACCAGGACAGGGGGCTTCAATGAGCAGTTCTTC. The encoded protein is CSSSSVTRTGGFNEQFF.

The gene calls are TRBV7-6 and TRBJ1-4; TRBD1 aligns across 10 bases. Germline V gene lookup returns CDR1 SGHVS and CDR2 FNYEAQ. CDR3 length equals 14 residues. V dropped 5 bases and J dropped 5; count of bases not matched to a gene: 2. Here the CDR3 DNA reads TGTGCCAGCAGCGCGGGACAGGGGAATGAAAAACTGTTTTTT. Encoded protein: CASSAGQGNEKLFF.

The chain joins TRBV27 to TRBJ1-2; D unclear. CDR1 MNHEY and CDR2 SMNVEV come from the germline V gene (reference sequence). The ends were cut back, 8 bases at V and 1 base at J, with 23 bases in the middle. CDR3 length: 17 residues. The CDR3 sequence: CASARLALAEVNYGYTF. CDR3 DNA: TGTGCCAGCGCTCGCCTCGCCCTCGCGGAAGTTAACTATGGCTACACCTTC.